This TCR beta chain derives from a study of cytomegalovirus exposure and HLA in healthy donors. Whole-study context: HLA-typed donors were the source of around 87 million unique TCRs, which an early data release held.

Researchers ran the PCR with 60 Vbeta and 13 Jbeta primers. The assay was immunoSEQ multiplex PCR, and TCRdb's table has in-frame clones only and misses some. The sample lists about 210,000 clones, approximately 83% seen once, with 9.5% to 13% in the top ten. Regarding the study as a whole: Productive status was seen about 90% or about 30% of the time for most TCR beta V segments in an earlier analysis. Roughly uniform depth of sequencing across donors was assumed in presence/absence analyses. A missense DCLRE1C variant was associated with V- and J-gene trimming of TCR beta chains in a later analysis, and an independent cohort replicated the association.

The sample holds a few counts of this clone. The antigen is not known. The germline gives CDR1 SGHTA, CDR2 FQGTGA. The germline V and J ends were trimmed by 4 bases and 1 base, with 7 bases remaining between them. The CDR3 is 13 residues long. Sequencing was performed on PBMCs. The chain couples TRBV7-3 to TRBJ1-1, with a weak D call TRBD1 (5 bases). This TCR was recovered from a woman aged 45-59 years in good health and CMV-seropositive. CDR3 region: CASSSTGNTEAFF. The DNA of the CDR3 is TGTGCCAGCAGCTCTACAGGGAACACTGAAGCTTTCTTT.